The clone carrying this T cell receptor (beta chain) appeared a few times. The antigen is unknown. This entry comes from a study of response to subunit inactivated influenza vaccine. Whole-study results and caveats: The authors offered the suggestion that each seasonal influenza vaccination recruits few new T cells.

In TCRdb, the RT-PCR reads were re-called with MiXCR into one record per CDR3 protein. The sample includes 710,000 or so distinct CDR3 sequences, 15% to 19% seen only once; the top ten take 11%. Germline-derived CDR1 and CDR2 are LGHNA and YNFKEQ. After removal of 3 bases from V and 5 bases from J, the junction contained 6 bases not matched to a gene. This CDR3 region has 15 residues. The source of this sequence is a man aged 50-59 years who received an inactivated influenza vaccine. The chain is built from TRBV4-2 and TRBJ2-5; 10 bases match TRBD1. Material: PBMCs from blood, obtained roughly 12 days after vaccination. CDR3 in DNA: TGTGCCAGCAGCCAGACGGGGACAGGGGAGGAGACCCAGTACTTC. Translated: CASSQTGTGEETQYF.